The 8 T cell receptor beta chains below come from one sample, sequenced in a study of OX40 agonist ivuxolimab in advanced cancers. Clones were read by immunoSEQ multiplex PCR, and TCRdb kept only the in-frame ones, dropping some. The table lists about 77,000 clones, roughly 85% of them singletons. The sample in question was CD4+ or CD8+ T cells sorted from blood, obtained in a trial of the OX40 agonist ivuxolimab. These receptors were obtained from an adult with an advanced solid tumor such as melanoma, head and neck, liver or kidney cancer.

The rearrangement links TRBV7-9 to TRBJ2-5; tentative D call: TRBD2 (5 bases). This CDR3 comprises 11 residues. Germline CDR1 reads SEHNR; CDR2 reads FQNEAQ (reference sequence). CDR3 protein: CAAEGQETQYF. The CDR3 DNA is TGTGCAGCAGAGGGCCAAGAGACCCAGTACTTC. The complete variable domain, with remaining parts taken from reference TRBV7-9 and TRBJ2-5, reads DTGVSQNPRHKITKRGQNVTFRCDPISEHNRLYWYRQTLGQGPEFLTYFQNEAQLEKSRLLSDRFSAERPKGSFSTLEIQRTEQGDSAMYLCAAEGQETQYFGPGTRLLVL.

The V and J genes are TRBV7-2 and TRBJ2-5; 9 bases are shared with TRBD2. The length of the CDR3 is 15 residues. Losses at the gene ends were 5 bases for V and 5 bases for J; bases not matched to a gene: 9. Germline V gives CDR1 SGHTA, CDR2 FQGNSA. In nucleotides, the CDR3 is TGTGCCAGCAGCCTAAGGACTAGCGAGTCGGAGACCCAGTACTTC. It encodes CASSLRTSESETQYF.

The sample holds one count of this clone. The chain is built from TRBV6-5 and TRBJ1-1; D uncertain. The length of the CDR3 is 15 residues. Germline CDR1 is MNHEY and CDR2 is SVGAGI. The germline V and J ends were trimmed by 0 bases and 1 base, with 9 bases remaining between them. Written as DNA, the CDR3 is TGTGCCAGCAGTTACTCCGGACGGCAGAACACTGAAGCTTTCTTT. This translates into CASSYSGRQNTEAFF.

The chain links TRBV4-1 to TRBJ2-7; 7 bases fit TRBD1. CDR1 is MGHRA and CDR2 is YSYEKL in the germline V gene. Trimming cost V 2 bases and J 0 bases; bases outside gene matches: 4. This CDR3 comprises 15 residues. CDR3 region: CASSQTGTVSYEQYF. CDR3 nucleotide sequence: TGCGCCAGCAGCCAAACCGGGACAGTCTCCTACGAGCAGTACTTC.

On this clone: Other DNA sequences in the sample encode the same CDR3. The chain couples TRBV5-1 to TRBJ2-5; 11 positions match TRBD2. The germline V gene has CDR1 SGHRS and CDR2 YFSETQ. The V segment lost 0 bases and the J segment 5 bases; nucleotides outside the gene matches: 6. This CDR3 spans 16 amino acids. CDR3 in DNA: TGCGCCAGCAGCTTGGCATTAGCGGGGGGGCTTGAGACCCAGTACTTC. It is translated as CASSLALAGGLETQYF. The full variable domain, in which reference TRBV5-1 and TRBJ2-5 provide the parts outside the CDR3, is KAGVTQTPRYLIKTRGQQVTLSCSPISGHRSVSWYQQTPGQGLQFLFEYFSETQRNKGNFPGRFSGRQFSNSRSEMNVSTLELGDSALYLCASSLALAGGLETQYFGPGTRLLVL.

The gene calls are TRBV30 and TRBJ2-5; either TRBD1 or TRBD2 may supply D (5 bases each). CDR3 length equals 12 residues. Germline loops: CDR1 GTSNPN, CDR2 SVGIG (reference sequence). V was pared by 5 bases and J by 1 base, with 8 bases between. The CDR3 loop reads CAWGTSQETQYF. The CDR3 DNA is TGTGCCTGGGGGACGAGCCAAGAGACCCAGTACTTC.

This rearrangement joins TRBV5-1 to TRBJ1-3; D unclear. The CDR3 is made up of 16 amino acids. CDR1 and CDR2 from the germline V gene are SGHRS and YFSETQ. The ends were cut back, 4 bases at V and 0 bases at J, with 14 bases in the middle. As DNA, the CDR3 is TGCGCCAGCAGCGACCAGGCGTTCGTCTCTGGAAACACCATATATTTT. This sequence encodes CASSDQAFVSGNTIYF.

J is TRBJ1-1 and V is TRBV7-2; D not certain. CDR1 and CDR2 from the germline V gene are SGHTA and FQGNSA. This CDR3 region has 14 residues. V lost 5 bases to trimming and J lost 2 bases, with 12 bases between them. The CDR3 DNA reads as TGTGCCAGCAGCGTTCAGAGGGAAAACACTGAAGCTTTCTTT. As protein: CASSVQRENTEAFF.